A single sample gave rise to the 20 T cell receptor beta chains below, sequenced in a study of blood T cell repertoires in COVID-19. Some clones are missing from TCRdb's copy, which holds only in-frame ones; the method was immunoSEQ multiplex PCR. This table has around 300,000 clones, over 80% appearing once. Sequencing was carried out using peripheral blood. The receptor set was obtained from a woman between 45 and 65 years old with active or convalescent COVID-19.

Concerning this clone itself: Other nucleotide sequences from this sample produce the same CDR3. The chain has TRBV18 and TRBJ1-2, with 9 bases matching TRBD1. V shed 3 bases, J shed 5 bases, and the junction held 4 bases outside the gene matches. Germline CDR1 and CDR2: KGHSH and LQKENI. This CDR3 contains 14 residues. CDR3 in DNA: TGTGCCAGCTCACCCGGGACAGGGAGTTATGGCTACACCTTC. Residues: CASSPGTGSYGYTF. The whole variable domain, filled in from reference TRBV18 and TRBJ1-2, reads NAGVMQNPRHLVRRRGQEARLRCSPMKGHSHVYWYRQLPEEGLKFMVYLQKENIIDESGMPKERFSAEFPKEGPSILRIQQVVRGDSAAYFCASSPGTGSYGYTFGSGTRLTVV.

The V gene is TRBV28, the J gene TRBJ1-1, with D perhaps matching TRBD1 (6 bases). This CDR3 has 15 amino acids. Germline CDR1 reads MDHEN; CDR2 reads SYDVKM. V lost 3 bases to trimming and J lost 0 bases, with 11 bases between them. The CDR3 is CASSFTGYMNTEAFF. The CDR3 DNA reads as TGTGCCAGCAGTTTTACAGGGTACATGAACACTGAAGCTTTCTTT.

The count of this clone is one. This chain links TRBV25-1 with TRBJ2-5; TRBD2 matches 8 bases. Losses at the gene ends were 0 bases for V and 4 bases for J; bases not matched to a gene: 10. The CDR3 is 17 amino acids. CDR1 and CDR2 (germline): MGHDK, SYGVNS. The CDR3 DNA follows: TGTGCCAGCAGTGAATATGAGGGTGGCCTAGCGGGAGAGACCCAGTACTTC. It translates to CASSEYEGGLAGETQYF.

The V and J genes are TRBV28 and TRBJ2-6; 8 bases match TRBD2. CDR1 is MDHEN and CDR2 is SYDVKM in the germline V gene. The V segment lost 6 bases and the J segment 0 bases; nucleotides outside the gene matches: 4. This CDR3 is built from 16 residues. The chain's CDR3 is CASSPGGVSGANVLTF. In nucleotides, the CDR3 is TGTGCCAGCAGCCCGGGAGGGGTCTCTGGGGCCAACGTCCTGACTTTC.

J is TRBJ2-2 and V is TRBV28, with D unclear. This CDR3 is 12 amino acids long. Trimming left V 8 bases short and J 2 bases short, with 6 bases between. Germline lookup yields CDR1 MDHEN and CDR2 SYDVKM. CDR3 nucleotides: TGTGCCAGCCAGAAAAACACCGGGGAGCTGTTTTTT. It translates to CASQKNTGELFF.

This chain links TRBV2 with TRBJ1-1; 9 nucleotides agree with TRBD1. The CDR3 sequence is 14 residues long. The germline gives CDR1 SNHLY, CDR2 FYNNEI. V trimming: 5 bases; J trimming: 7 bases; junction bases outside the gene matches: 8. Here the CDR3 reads CASSYRDRAVEAFF. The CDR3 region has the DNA TGTGCCAGCAGTTACCGGGACAGGGCCGTTGAAGCTTTCTTT.

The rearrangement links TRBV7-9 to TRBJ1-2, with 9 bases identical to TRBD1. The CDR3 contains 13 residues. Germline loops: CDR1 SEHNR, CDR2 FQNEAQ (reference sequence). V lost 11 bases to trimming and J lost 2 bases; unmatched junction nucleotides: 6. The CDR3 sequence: CAGETGGNYGYTF. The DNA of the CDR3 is TGTGCCGGAGAGACAGGGGGGAACTATGGCTACACCTTC.

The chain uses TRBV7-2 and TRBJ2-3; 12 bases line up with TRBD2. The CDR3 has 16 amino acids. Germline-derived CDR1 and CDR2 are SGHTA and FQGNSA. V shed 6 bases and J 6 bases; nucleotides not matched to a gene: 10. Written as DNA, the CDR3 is TGTGCCAGCAGACGTAAGACTAGCGGGAGTGGGGATACGCAGTATTTT. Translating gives CASRRKTSGSGDTQYF.

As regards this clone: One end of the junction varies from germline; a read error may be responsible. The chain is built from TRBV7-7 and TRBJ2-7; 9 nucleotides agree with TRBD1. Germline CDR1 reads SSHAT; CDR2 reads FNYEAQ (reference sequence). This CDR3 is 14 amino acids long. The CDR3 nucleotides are TGTGCTAGCAGCGTAGGACAGGGGAGGTACGAGCAGTACTTC. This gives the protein CASSVGQGRYEQYF.

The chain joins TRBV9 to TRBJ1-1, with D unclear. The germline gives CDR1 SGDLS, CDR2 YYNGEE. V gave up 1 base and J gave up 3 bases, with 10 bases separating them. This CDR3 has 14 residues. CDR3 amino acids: CASSVPPRYTEAFF. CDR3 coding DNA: TGTGCCAGCAGCGTACCTCCCAGATACACTGAAGCTTTCTTT.

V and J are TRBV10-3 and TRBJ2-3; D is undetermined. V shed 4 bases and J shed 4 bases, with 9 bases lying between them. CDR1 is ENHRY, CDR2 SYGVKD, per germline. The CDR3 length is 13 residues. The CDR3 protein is CAISGSNSDTQYF. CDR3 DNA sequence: TGTGCCATCAGTGGCTCTAATTCAGATACGCAGTATTTT.

The DNA for the CDR3 is TGTGCCACCAGCAGCCCCCGGCCGGCTAGCGGGGACCAGTACTTC. The encoded protein is CATSSPRPASGDQYF. V gene TRBV15 combines with J gene TRBJ2-5, with 9 bases lining up with TRBD2. CDR3 length: 15 amino acids. Per germline, CDR1 LNHNV and CDR2 YYDKDF (reference sequence). The J segment lost 10 bases and the V segment lost 3 bases, leaving 12 bases of the junction unmatched.

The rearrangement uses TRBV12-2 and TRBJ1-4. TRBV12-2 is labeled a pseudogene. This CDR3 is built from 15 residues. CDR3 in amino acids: CASRLLSVPGGKLFF. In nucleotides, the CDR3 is TGTGCAAGTCGCTTATTAAGTGTCCCCGGGGGGAAACTGTTTTTT.

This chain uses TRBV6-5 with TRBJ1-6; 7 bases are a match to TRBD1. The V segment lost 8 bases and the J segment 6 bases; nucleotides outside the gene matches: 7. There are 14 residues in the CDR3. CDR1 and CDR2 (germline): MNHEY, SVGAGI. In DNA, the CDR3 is TGTGCCAGCCGTTGGGGGACAGTTAATTCACCCCTCCACTTT. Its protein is CASRWGTVNSPLHF.

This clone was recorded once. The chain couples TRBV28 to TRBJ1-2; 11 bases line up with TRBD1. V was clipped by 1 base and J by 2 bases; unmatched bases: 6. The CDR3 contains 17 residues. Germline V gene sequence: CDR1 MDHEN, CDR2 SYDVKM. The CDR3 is CASSLFTGQGVNYGYTF. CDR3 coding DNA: TGTGCCAGCAGTTTATTTACGGGACAGGGGGTAAACTATGGCTACACCTTC.

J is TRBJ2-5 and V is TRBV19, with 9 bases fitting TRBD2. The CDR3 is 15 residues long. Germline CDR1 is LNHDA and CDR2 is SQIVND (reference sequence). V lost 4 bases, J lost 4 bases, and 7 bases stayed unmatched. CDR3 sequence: CASSTLAGAPETQYF. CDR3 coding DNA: TGTGCCAGTAGTACCTTAGCGGGAGCCCCAGAGACCCAGTACTTC. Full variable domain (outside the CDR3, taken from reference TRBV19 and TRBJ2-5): DGGITQSPKYLFRKEGQNVTLSCEQNLNHDAMYWYRQDPGQGLRLIYYSQIVNDFQKGDIAEGYSVSREKKESFPLTVTSAQKNPTAFYLCASSTLAGAPETQYFGPGTRLLVL.

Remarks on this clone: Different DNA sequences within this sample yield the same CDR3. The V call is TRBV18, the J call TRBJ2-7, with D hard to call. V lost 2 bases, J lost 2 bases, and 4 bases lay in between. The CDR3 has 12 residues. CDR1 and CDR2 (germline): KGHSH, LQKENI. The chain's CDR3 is CASSPSTYEQYF. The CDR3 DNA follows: TGTGCCAGCTCACCATCCACCTACGAGCAGTACTTC.

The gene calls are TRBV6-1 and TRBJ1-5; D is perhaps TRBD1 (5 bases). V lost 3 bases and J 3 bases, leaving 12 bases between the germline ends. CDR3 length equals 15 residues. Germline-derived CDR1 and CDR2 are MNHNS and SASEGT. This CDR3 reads CASSESQGLNQPQHF. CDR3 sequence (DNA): TGTGCCAGCAGTGAGAGCCAGGGACTCAATCAGCCCCAGCATTTT.

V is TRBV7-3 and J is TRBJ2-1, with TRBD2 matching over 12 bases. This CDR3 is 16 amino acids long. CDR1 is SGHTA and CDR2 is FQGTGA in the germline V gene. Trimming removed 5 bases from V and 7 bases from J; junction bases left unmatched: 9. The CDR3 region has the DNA TGTGCCAGCAGCCGAAGGACTAGCGGGGCAGGTAATGAGCAGTTCTTC. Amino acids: CASSRRTSGAGNEQFF.

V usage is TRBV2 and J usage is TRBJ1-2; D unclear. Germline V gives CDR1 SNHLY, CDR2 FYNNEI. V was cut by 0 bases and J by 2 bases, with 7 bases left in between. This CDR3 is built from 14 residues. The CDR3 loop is CASSEAGRNYGYTF. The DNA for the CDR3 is TGTGCCAGCAGTGAAGCCGGCAGGAACTATGGCTACACCTTC.